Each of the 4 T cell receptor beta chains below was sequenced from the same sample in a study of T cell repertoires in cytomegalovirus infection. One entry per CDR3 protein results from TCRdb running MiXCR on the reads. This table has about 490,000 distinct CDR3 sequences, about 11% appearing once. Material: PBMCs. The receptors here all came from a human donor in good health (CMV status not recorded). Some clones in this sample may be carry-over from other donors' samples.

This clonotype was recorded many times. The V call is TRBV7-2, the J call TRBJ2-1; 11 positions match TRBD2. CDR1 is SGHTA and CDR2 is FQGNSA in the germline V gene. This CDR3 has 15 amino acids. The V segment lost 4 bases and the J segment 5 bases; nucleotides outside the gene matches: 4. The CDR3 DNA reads TGTGCCAGCAGCTCCCGACTAGCGGGACACAATGAGCAGTTCTTC. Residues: CASSSRLAGHNEQFF.

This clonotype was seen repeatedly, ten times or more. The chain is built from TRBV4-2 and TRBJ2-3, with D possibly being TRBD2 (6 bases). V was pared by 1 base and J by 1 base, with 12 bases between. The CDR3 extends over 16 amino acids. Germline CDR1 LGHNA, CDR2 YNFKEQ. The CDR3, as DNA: TGTGCCAGCAGCCAAGGAGGGGCTAGCGGCACAGATACGCAGTATTTT. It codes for CASSQGGASGTDTQYF.

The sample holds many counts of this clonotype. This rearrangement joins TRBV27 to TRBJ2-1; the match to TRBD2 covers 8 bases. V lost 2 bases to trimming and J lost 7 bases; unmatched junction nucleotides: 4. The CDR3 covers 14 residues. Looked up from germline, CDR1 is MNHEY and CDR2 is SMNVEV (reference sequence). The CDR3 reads CASSLKAGVNEQFF. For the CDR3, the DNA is TGTGCCAGCAGTTTAAAAGCGGGAGTAAATGAGCAGTTCTTC.

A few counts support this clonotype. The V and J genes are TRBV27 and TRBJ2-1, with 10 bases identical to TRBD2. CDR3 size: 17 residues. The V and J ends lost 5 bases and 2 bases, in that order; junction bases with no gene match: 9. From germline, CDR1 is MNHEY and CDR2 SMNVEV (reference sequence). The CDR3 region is CASSPRTSGTTYNEQFF. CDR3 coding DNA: TGTGCCAGCAGTCCTCGTACTAGCGGGACTACCTACAATGAGCAGTTCTTC.